The present TCR beta chain was sequenced within a study of response to subunit inactivated influenza vaccine. TCRdb ran MiXCR on the RT-PCR reads and lists one entry per CDR3 protein. The sample lists some 570,000 distinct CDR3 sequences, about 11% occurring once. V lost 2 bases, J lost 0 bases, and 11 bases lay in between. The CDR3 has 16 amino acids. Per germline, CDR1 LNHDA and CDR2 SQIVND (reference sequence). The same data also contributed to another study, on T cells expressing NK-cell markers. That investigation notes: What made the TCR beta cDNA was 5'RACE template switching with UMIs. One observes that, in several donors, these clonotypes were also the leading ones within the CD3+CD56-NKG2C+ fraction.

This receptor was identified in a man aged 50 to 59 who received an inactivated influenza vaccine. The chain uses TRBV19 and TRBJ2-1; D call uncertain. The specimen was PBMCs from blood, collected on the day of vaccination. The CDR3 protein is CASSIQALSSYNEQFF. CDR3 coding DNA: TGTGCCAGTAGTATACAGGCCCTAAGCTCCTACAATGAGCAGTTCTTC.